This is a list of T cell receptor beta chains from one sample in a study of regulatory T cells in long-lasting Graves disease. In TCRdb, the multiplex PCR reads were re-called with MiXCR into one record per CDR3 protein. This table has approximately 470,000 distinct CDR3 sequences, about a fifth appearing once. Here the sequenced sample was peripheral blood mononuclear cells (PBMCs), taken when the disease was refractory, from a patient treated with antithyroid drugs. These receptors all come from a female donor with Graves disease. Each CDR3 is given with its conserved first and last residue. D genes are given only for firm matches. The size entry is marked missing in some rows and otherwise reads once, few, many or a size class.

.	TRBV25-1	TRBJ2-7	many	CASSESSIRTPLGYEQYF	TGTGCCAGCAGTGAGAGTTCAATAAGGACTCCCCTGGGATACGAGCAGTACTTC
.	TRBV20-1	TRBJ2-7	few	CSTGTNHEQYF	TGCAGTACCGGGACAAACCACGAGCAGTACTTC
.	TRBV18	TRBJ1-4	few	CASSPQLQGSSNEKLFF	TGTGCCAGCTCACCACAACTGCAGGGCTCGTCTAATGAAAAACTGTTTTTT
TRBD2	TRBV7-8	TRBJ2-7	.	CASRVAGANEQYF	TGTGCCAGCAGAGTAGCGGGAGCGAACGAGCAGTACTTC
.	TRBV19	TRBJ1-1	many	CASSIRGLNTEAFF	TGTGCCAGTAGTATACGGGGATTGAACACTGAAGCTTTCTTT
.	TRBV28	TRBJ1-5	many	CASSLRRGRGRQPQHF	TGTGCCAGCAGTTTAAGGCGCGGGAGGGGTCGTCAGCCCCAGCATTTT
.	TRBV19	TRBJ2-7	.	CASSISGAGGEQYF	TGTGCCAGTAGTATCTCGGGAGCCGGTGGCGAGCAGTACTTC
.	TRBV5-1	TRBJ1-1	many	CASSLGHPNTEAFF	TGTGCCAGCAGTTTAGGCCATCCGAACACTGAAGCTTTCTTT
.	TRBV6-2/TRBV6-3	TRBJ1-6	.	CASNEVLYNSPLHF	TGTGCCAGCAACGAAGTCCTCTATAATTCACCCCTCCACTTT
.	TRBV7-9	TRBJ2-7	.	CASSLPGTEEQYF	TGTGCCAGCAGCCTCCCGGGGACGGAAGAGCAGTACTTC
.	TRBV27	TRBJ1-4	few	CASSPHLREVTNEKLFF	TGTGCCAGCAGTCCTCACCTAAGGGAAGTAACTAATGAAAAACTGTTTTTT
TRBD2	TRBV19	TRBJ2-4	few	CASNDSSGNLAKNIQYF	TGTGCCAGTAACGATTCTAGCGGGAACCTAGCCAAAAACATTCAGTACTTC
TRBD1	TRBV13	TRBJ1-1	.	CASSLGHWDSEAFF	TGTGCCAGCAGCTTAGGCCATTGGGACAGTGAAGCTTTCTTT
.	TRBV10-3	TRBJ1-2	many	CAISESRNSGYTF	TGTGCCATCAGTGAGTCCAGGAACTCTGGCTACACCTTC
TRBD2	TRBV29-1	TRBJ2-7	few	CSAALAGPYEQYF	TGCAGCGCTGCACTAGCGGGGCCCTACGAGCAGTACTTC
TRBD1	TRBV27	TRBJ1-2	many	CASRQAGGNYGYTF	TGTGCCAGCAGGCAAGCAGGGGGCAACTATGGCTACACCTTC
TRBD1	TRBV24-1	TRBJ2-3	few	CATSFGQASTDTQYF	TGTGCCACCAGTTTTGGACAGGCTAGCACAGATACGCAGTATTTT
.	TRBV25-1	TRBJ1-3	few	CASSELGVLGGNTIYF	TGTGCCAGCAGTGAATTAGGGGTGTTGGGAGGAAACACCATATATTTT
.	TRBV12-5	TRBJ2-7	many	CASGPRQSFSYEQYF	TGTGCTAGTGGCCCGAGACAGTCATTCTCCTACGAGCAGTACTTC
TRBD1	TRBV28	TRBJ1-5	.	CASNSFGQGHNQPQHF	TGTGCCAGCAATTCATTCGGACAGGGACATAATCAGCCCCAGCATTTT
.	TRBV5-4	TRBJ1-1	.	CASSMDSRLEAFF	TGTGCCAGCAGCATGGACAGTCGACTTGAAGCTTTCTTT
.	TRBV19	TRBJ2-1	few	CASRSNSYNEQFF	TGTGCCAGTAGATCTAACTCCTACAATGAGCAGTTCTTC
.	TRBV9	TRBJ1-1	few	CASSGEGGAWEAFF	TGTGCCAGCAGCGGAGAGGGTGGGGCCTGGGAAGCTTTCTTT
TRBD1	TRBV29-1	TRBJ1-2	once	CSVESDRVGGYTF	TGCAGCGTTGAAAGCGACAGGGTTGGGGGCTACACCTTC
TRBD2	TRBV29-1	TRBJ2-7	many	CSAEMRASGSYEQYF	TGCAGCGCAGAAATGAGGGCTAGCGGGAGCTACGAGCAGTACTTC
.	TRBV6-2/TRBV6-3	TRBJ1-2	.	CASSFAERTPYGYTF	TGTGCCAGCAGTTTCGCGGAACGGACCCCCTATGGCTACACCTTC
TRBD1	TRBV28	TRBJ2-7	many	CASSLYGTGIYEQYF	TGTGCCAGCAGTTTATACGGGACAGGGATCTACGAGCAGTACTTC
TRBD1	TRBV27	TRBJ1-2	.	CASSPRRFDARGQGGYTF	TGTGCCAGCAGCCCTAGGAGGTTCGATGCGAGGGGGCAGGGTGGCTACACCTTC